This T cell receptor (beta chain) was observed in a study of monozygotic twins with inflammatory bowel disease. No DNA is given; TCRdb re-called the 5' RACE reads and lists each CDR3 protein once. The table gives 400,000 to 500,000 distinct CDR3 sequences; the top ten clones make up approximately 2.3% of it. The CDR3 is 17 amino acids. Per the germline V gene, CDR1 is SGHTA and CDR2 is FQGTGA. The gene calls are TRBV7-3 and TRBJ1-5; as DNA is missing, the TRBD1 call by TCRdb cannot be tested. The sample comprised blood. The sequence was obtained from a human donor with ulcerative colitis or Crohn's disease, or a healthy co-twin of an affected twin (not recorded which). The CDR3 is CASSLNSPARGNQPQHF.